This TCR beta chain was retrieved from a study of blood T cell repertoires in COVID-19. The data were produced by immunoSEQ multiplex PCR, yet TCRdb's version contains in-frame clones alone and is incomplete. The sample consists of roughly 170,000 clones, around 87% of them appearing once. Deletions cut 2 bases from V and 0 bases from J, with 10 bases between. Germline lookup yields CDR1 KGHSH and CDR2 LQKENI. The CDR3 has 15 residues. This TCR derives from a woman younger than 35 who had recovered from COVID-19. Sequencing was done on a sample of peripheral blood. This chain joins TRBV18 and TRBJ1-2, with a possible D match to TRBD1 (6 bases). CDR3 sequence: CASSPTGQTNYGYTF. In DNA, the CDR3 is TGTGCCAGCTCACCAACCGGACAGACTAACTATGGCTACACCTTC.